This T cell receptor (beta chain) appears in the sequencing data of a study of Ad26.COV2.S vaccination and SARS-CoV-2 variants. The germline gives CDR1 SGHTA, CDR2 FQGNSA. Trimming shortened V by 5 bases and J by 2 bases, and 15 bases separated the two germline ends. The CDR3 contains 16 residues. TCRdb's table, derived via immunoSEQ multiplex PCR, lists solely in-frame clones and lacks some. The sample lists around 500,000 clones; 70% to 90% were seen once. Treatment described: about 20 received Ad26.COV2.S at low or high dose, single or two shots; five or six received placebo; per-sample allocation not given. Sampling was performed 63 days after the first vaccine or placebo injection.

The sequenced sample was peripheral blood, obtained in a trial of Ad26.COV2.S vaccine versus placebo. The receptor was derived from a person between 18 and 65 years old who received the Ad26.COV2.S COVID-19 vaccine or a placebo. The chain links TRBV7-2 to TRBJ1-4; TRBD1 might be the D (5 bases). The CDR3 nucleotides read TGTGCCAGCAGCAAGCGATCGACAGAGACTAATGAAAAACTGTTTTTT. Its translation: CASSKRSTETNEKLFF.